A single sample gave rise to the 11 T cell receptor beta chains below, sequenced in a study of shared clonotypes between healthy human individuals. Generated by immunoSEQ multiplex PCR, the TCRdb table keeps only in-frame clones and is missing some. Here the sample spans hundreds of thousands of clones, about four fifths being singletons. Sequencing was done on a sample of PBMCs. The receptor source for this set is a woman aged 40-49 years in good health. Some clones in this sample may be carry-over from other donors' samples.

The J gene is TRBJ1-1, the V gene TRBV4-1; the D gene is possibly TRBD1 (5 bases). Germline V lookup: CDR1 MGHRA, CDR2 YSYEKL. Trimming shortened V by 1 base and J by 1 base, and 10 bases separated the two germline ends. The CDR3 length is 15 residues. In nucleotides, the CDR3 is TGCGCCAGCAGCCAAGTCTTGACAGCGAACACTGAAGCTTTCTTT. This sequence encodes CASSQVLTANTEAFF.

V gene TRBV6-1 combines with J gene TRBJ2-3; TRBD1 matches at 7 bases. The CDR3 covers 14 residues. Germline CDR1 MNHNS, CDR2 SASEGT. J was trimmed by 2 bases and V by 10 bases; bases with no gene match: 9. CDR3: CATRPGQYTDTQYF. As DNA, the CDR3 is TGTGCCACCCGACCGGGACAGTACACAGATACGCAGTATTTT.

The V gene is TRBV7-9, the J gene TRBJ2-2, with 8 bases fitting TRBD1. This CDR3 has 14 amino acids. Germline trimming cut 8 bases from V and 2 bases from J; bases unmatched to any gene: 4. Germline CDR1 SEHNR, CDR2 FQNEAQ (reference sequence). This CDR3 reads CASGGQGNTGELFF. The DNA for the CDR3 is TGTGCCAGCGGTGGACAGGGCAACACCGGGGAGCTGTTTTTT. The variable domain in full, completed from reference TRBV7-9 and TRBJ2-2, reads DTGVSQNPRHKITKRGQNVTFRCDPISEHNRLYWYRQTLGQGPEFLTYFQNEAQLEKSRLLSDRFSAERPKGSFSTLEIQRTEQGDSAMYLCASGGQGNTGELFFGEGSRLTVL.

On this clone: This sample also contains other DNA sequences that code for the same CDR3. The CDR3 nucleotides read TGTGCCAGCTCGGGACTAGCGGGAGAAGATACGCAGTATTTT. Translation gives CASSGLAGEDTQYF. The chain has TRBV2 and TRBJ2-3; 14 bases match TRBD2. The CDR3 runs to 14 residues. From germline, CDR1 is SNHLY and CDR2 FYNNEI. V was pared by 8 bases and J by 5 bases, with 3 bases of the junction left unmatched.

J is TRBJ1-5 and V is TRBV2; 7 bases agree with TRBD1. The V gene end was trimmed by 4 bases and the J gene end by 3 bases; junction bases not matched to a gene: 12. The CDR3 has 17 residues. Germline-derived CDR1 and CDR2 are SNHLY and FYNNEI. The CDR3 DNA sequence: TGTGCCAGCAGTGTAGTGGCAGGGGGGTCCAACAATCAGCCCCAGCATTTT. Translated, it gives CASSVVAGGSNNQPQHF.

The chain carries TRBV7-9 and TRBJ1-3, with D unresolved. The germline CDR1 and CDR2 sequences are SEHNR and FQNEAQ (reference sequence). V was clipped by 8 bases and J by 0 bases, with 11 bases between them. This CDR3 is 14 amino acids long. The CDR3 DNA reads TGTGCCAGCCGCGATGCGGTCTCTGGAAACACCATATATTTT. Translating gives CASRDAVSGNTIYF.

The V gene is TRBV7-8, the J gene TRBJ2-2; 7 nucleotides agree with TRBD2. This CDR3 is built from 12 residues. V lost 5 bases, J lost 9 bases, and 3 bases stayed unmatched. Germline CDR1 is SGHVS and CDR2 is FQNEAQ. CDR3 region: CASSTGGRELFF. The CDR3 nucleotides are TGTGCCAGCAGCACGGGAGGAAGGGAGCTGTTTTTT.

This chain uses TRBV6-6 with TRBJ2-7, with TRBD2 identical over 9 bases. This CDR3 is 15 amino acids long. Germline CDR1 reads MNHNY; CDR2 reads SVGAGI (reference sequence). After removal of 6 bases from V and 2 bases from J, the junction contained 8 bases not matched to a gene. Written as DNA, the CDR3 is TGTGCCAGCAGGGGCATCTCTAGCGGGGCCTACGAGCAGTACTTC. Its protein product is CASRGISSGAYEQYF.

The rearrangement links TRBV14 to TRBJ1-4; 8 bases align to TRBD1. V gave up 0 bases and J gave up 3 bases; unmatched junction bases: 9. Germline V gene lookup returns CDR1 SGHDN and CDR2 FVKESK. The CDR3 consists of 18 residues. The CDR3 coding sequence is TGTGCCAGCAGCCAAGATCAAGGCAGGGGGCTAGCTAATGAAAAACTGTTTTTT. Its protein is CASSQDQGRGLANEKLFF.

This clone has a handful of counts. The chain links TRBV28 to TRBJ2-1, with D uncertain. The CDR3 loop spans 10 amino acids. The germline V gene has CDR1 MDHEN and CDR2 SYDVKM. V gave up 3 bases and J gave up 11 bases, with 5 bases separating them. CDR3 amino acids: CASSLGKQFF. The CDR3 DNA reads TGTGCCAGCAGTTTGGGTAAGCAGTTCTTC.

This chain uses TRBV7-9 with TRBJ2-7; the D gene is possibly TRBD1 (5 bases). The V gene lost 5 bases and the J gene lost 7 bases, with 12 bases spanning the gap. The CDR3 length is 12 residues. CDR1 is SEHNR, CDR2 FQNEAQ, per germline (reference sequence). The CDR3 reads CASSAGNLEQYF. As DNA, the CDR3 is TGTGCCAGCAGCGCAGGGAATCTGGAGCAGTACTTC.